A single T cell receptor beta chain is shown here with its context. Antigen unknown. The PCR made use of 60 Vbeta and 13 Jbeta primers. The table came from immunoSEQ multiplex PCR; TCRdb's copy has only in-frame clones and leaves some out. Of roughly 100,000 clones listed, 60% to 80% were seen once; the top ten hold around 19%. V was pared by 7 bases and J by 0 bases, with 20 bases between. Germline V lookup: CDR1 SNHLY, CDR2 FYNNEI. This CDR3 contains 17 residues. The data are from a study of cytomegalovirus exposure and HLA in healthy donors. Broader study findings: Rarity held for most TCR sequences, but there were some public TCRs that occurred in many donors. V- and J-gene trimming of TCR beta was linked (in a later analysis) to a missense DCLRE1C variant. Earlier findings revealed that most TCR beta V segments proved productive either about 87% or about 30% of the time.

Donors consisted of healthy bone marrow donors. This chain uses TRBV2 with TRBJ2-3; D not certain. The sequence derives from an older woman in good health and CMV-seropositive. Sequencing was carried out using PBMCs. For the CDR3, the DNA is TGTGCCAGCACCTTCGAGGTCACACGCGTTAGCACAGATACGCAGTATTTT. This sequence encodes CASTFEVTRVSTDTQYF.